The rows below give T cell receptor beta chains drawn from one sample of a study of T cells after yellow fever vaccination. TCRdb processed the 5' RACE reads anew with MiXCR; each CDR3 protein has one entry. The sample holds about 180,000 distinct CDR3 sequences; about 6% are singletons and the top ten take roughly 3%. Sequenced material: CD4+ T cells sorted from PBMCs, taken on the day of the first yellow fever vaccination. These receptors all stem from a man younger than 35 who received the YFV17D yellow fever vaccine. CDR3s include the opening cysteine and the closing phenylalanine or tryptophan. A D gene is named only where the DNA matches it firmly. Clone sizes are given selectively: once, few, many, or a class where the clone is expanded.

d_call	v_call	j_call	clone_size	cdr3_nt	cdr3_aa
.	TRBV20-1	TRBJ1-2	.	TGCAGTGCATGGGGGGCTAATGGCTACACCTTC	CSAWGANGYTF
.	TRBV12-3/TRBV12-4	TRBJ1-5	.	TGTGCCAGCAGTTTTTCCGGATGGGGCAATCAGCCCCAGCATTTT	CASSFSGWGNQPQHF
.	TRBV6-2/TRBV6-3	TRBJ1-2	many	TGTGCCAGCAGTTACGAGAGGGACTATGGCTACACCTTC	CASSYERDYGYTF
.	TRBV5-1	TRBJ1-1	many	TGCGCCAGCTTCCTGGGAGGGGGAGTTAACACTGAAGCTTTCTTT	CASFLGGGVNTEAFF
.	TRBV12-3/TRBV12-4	TRBJ1-6	few	TGTGCCAGCAGTTTATCCAGGGGTAATTCACCCCTCCACTTT	CASSLSRGNSPLHF
TRBD2	TRBV7-2	TRBJ2-3	many	TGTGCCAGCACCCTGGGGAGCGGGGGGGCCCGGACGCAGTATTTT	CASTLGSGGARTQYF
TRBD2	TRBV7-9	TRBJ2-1	many	TGTGCCAGCAGCCTCGTAGCGGGGGGGTACAATGAGCAGTTCTTC	CASSLVAGGYNEQFF
.	TRBV11-2	TRBJ1-3	many	TGTGCCAGCAGTTGGGGGCGCGGCAGCCTCTCTGGAAACACCATATATTTT	CASSWGRGSLSGNTIYF
.	TRBV24-1	TRBJ2-2	many	TGTGCCACCAGTGATTCCCACTGGGGCCGTAGCACCGGGGAGCTGTTTTTT	CATSDSHWGRSTGELFF
.	TRBV6-6	TRBJ2-5	many	TGTGCCAGCAGTACCCCAGGCGAGACCCAGTACTTC	CASSTPGETQYF
.	TRBV18	TRBJ2-6	many	TGTGCCAGCTCACCGACACCTGGGGCCAACGTCCTGACTTTC	CASSPTPGANVLTF
.	TRBV12-3/TRBV12-4	TRBJ1-3	.	TGTGCCAGCAGTTTAGAAAACACCATATATTTT	CASSLENTIYF
.	TRBV5-4	TRBJ2-3	many	TGTGCCACCTATGAAATATACCGGGGAGATACGCAGTATTTT	CATYEIYRGDTQYF